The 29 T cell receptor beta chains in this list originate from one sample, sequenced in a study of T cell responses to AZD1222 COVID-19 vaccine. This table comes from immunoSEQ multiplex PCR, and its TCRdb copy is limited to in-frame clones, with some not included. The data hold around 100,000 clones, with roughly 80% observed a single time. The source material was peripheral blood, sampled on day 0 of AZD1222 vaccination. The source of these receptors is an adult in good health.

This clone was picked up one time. This CDR3 is CASSETGGQPQHF. CDR3 nucleotides: TGTGCCAGCAGTGAAACCGGTGGTCAGCCCCAGCATTTT. The chain couples TRBV6-1 to TRBJ1-5; D uncertain. V dropped 2 bases and J dropped 6 bases, with 8 bases sitting between them. CDR3 length: 13 amino acids. Germline-derived CDR1 and CDR2 are MNHNS and SASEGT.

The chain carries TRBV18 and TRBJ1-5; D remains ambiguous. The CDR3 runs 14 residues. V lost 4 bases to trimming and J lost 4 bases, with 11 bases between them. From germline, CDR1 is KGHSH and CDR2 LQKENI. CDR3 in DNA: TGTGCCAGCTCACTTTCGGGTTTTAATCAGCCCCAGCATTTT. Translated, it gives CASSLSGFNQPQHF.

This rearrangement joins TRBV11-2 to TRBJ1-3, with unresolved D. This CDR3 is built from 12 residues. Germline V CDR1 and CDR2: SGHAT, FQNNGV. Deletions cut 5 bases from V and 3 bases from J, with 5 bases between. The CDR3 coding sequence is TGTGCCAGCAGCAACGTTGGAAACACCATATATTTT. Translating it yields CASSNVGNTIYF.

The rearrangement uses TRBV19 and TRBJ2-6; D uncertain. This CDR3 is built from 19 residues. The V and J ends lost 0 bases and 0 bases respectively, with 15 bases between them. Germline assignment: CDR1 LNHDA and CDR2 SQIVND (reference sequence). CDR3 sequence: CASSIDGGFKSSGANVLTF. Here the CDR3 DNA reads TGTGCCAGTAGTATAGATGGCGGCTTTAAATCCTCTGGGGCCAACGTCCTGACTTTC.

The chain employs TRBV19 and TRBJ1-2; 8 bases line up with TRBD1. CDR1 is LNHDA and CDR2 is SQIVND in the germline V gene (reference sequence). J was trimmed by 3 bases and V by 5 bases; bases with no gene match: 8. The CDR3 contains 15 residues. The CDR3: CASSYDRGKDYGYTF. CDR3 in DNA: TGTGCCAGTAGTTATGACAGGGGTAAGGACTATGGCTACACCTTC.

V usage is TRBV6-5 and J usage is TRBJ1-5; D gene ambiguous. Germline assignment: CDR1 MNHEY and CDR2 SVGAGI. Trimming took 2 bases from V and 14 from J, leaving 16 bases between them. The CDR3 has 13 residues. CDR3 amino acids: CASSYEIRARKHF. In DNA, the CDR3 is TGTGCCAGCAGTTACGAGATCCGGGCTCGTAAGCATTTT.

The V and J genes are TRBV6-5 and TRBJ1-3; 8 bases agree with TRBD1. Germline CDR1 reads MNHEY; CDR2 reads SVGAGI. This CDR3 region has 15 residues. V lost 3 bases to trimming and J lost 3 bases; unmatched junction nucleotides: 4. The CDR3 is CASSYDRGSGNTIYF. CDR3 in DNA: TGTGCCAGCAGTTATGACAGGGGAAGTGGAAACACCATATATTTT.

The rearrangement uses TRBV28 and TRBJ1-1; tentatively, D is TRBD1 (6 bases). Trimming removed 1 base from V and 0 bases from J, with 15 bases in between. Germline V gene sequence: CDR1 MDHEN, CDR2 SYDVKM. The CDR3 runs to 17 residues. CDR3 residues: CASSLYPGGAVNTEAFF. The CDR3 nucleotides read TGTGCCAGCAGTTTATACCCGGGGGGGGCGGTGAACACTGAAGCTTTCTTT.

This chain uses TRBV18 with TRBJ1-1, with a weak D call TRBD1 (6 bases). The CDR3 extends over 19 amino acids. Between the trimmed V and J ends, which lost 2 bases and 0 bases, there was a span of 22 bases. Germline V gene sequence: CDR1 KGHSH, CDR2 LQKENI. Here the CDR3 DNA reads TGTGCCAGCTCACCAGCTAATAGGGGGGCGGGAGGCATGAACACTGAAGCTTTCTTT. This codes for CASSPANRGAGGMNTEAFF.

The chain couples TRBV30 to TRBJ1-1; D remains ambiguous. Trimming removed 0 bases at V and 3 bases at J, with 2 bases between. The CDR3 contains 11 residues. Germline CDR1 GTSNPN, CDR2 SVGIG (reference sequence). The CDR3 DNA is TGTGCCTGGAGTGTACACACTGAAGCTTTCTTT. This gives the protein CAWSVHTEAFF.

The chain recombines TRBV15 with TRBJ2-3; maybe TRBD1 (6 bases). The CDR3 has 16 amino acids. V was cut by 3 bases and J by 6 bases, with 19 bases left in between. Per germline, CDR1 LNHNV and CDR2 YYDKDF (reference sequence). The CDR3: CATSSRDTARLDTQYF. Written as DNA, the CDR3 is TGTGCCACCAGCAGCCGGGACACGGCACGTCTGGATACGCAGTATTTT.

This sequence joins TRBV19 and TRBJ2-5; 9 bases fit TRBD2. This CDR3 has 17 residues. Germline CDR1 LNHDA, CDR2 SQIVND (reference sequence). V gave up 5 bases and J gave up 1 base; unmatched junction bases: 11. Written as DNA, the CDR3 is TGTGCCAGTAGTGTCGTGGGGCTAGCGGGACTCCAAGAGACCCAGTACTTC. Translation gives CASSVVGLAGLQETQYF.

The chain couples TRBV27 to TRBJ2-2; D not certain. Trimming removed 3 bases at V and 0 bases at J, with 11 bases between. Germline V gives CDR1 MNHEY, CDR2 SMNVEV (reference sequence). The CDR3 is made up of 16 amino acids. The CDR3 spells CASSFALTTNTGELFF. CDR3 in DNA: TGTGCCAGCAGTTTTGCTCTTACTACGAACACCGGGGAGCTGTTTTTT.

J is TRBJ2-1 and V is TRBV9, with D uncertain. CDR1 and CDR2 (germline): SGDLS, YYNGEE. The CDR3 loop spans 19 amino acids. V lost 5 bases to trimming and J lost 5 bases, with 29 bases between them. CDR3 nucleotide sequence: TGTGCCAGCAGTCCCGGTGATGGGTTAGGCCTTGGAAAGCACAATGAGCAGTTCTTC. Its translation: CASSPGDGLGLGKHNEQFF.

CDR3 nucleotides: TGTGCCAGCAGTGAAGAGTCCGACAGCGCGAACACCGGGGAGCTGTTTTTT. This translates into CASSEESDSANTGELFF. The chain combines TRBV2 with TRBJ2-2; D is possibly TRBD1 (5 bases). The V gene's germline CDR1 is SNHLY and CDR2 FYNNEI. The CDR3 is 17 amino acids. V lost 1 base, J lost 0 bases, and 12 bases lay in between.

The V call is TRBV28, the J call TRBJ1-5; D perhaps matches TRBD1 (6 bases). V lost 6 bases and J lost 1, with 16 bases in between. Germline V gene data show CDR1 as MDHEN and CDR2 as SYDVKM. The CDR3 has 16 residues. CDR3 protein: CASSPGGSGSNQPQHF. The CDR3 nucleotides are TGTGCCAGCAGCCCGGGGGGCTCGGGAAGCAATCAGCCCCAGCATTTT.

The CDR3 nucleotides read TGTGCCAGCAGCTTCCGGTGGGGGGCCAACACTGAAGCTTTCTTT. This translates into CASSFRWGANTEAFF. The chain carries TRBV7-2 and TRBJ1-1; D might be TRBD1 (6 bases). The germline V and J ends were trimmed by 3 bases and 2 bases, with 13 bases remaining between them. CDR3 length: 15 amino acids. Germline CDR1 SGHTA, CDR2 FQGNSA.

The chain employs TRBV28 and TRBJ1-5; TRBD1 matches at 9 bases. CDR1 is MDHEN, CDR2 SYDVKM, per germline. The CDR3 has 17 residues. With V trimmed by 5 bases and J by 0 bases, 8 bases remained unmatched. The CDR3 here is CASSQPGQGTSNQPQHF. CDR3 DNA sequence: TGTGCCAGCAGTCAACCGGGACAGGGAACTAGCAATCAGCCCCAGCATTTT.

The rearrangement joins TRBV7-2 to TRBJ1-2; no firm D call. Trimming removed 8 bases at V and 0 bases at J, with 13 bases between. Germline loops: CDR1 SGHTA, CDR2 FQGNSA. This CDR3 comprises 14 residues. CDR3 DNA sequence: TGTGCCAGCTCCAGTTATGCATCTAACTATGGCTACACCTTC. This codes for CASSSYASNYGYTF.

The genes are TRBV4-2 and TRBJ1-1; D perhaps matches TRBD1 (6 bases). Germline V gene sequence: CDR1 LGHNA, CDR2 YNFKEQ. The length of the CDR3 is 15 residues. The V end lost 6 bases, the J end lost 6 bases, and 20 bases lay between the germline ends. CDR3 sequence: CASSQALRGAPEAFF. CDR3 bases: TGTGCCAGCAGTCAGGCATTGCGGGGGGCCCCTGAAGCTTTCTTT.

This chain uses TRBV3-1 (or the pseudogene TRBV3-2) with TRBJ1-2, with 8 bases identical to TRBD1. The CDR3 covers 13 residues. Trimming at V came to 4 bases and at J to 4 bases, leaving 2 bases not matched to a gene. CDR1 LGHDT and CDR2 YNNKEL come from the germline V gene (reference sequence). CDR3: CASSRGTGYGYTF. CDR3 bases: TGTGCCAGCAGCCGTGGGACAGGCTATGGCTACACCTTC.

The CDR3 reads CASKVRTGHYGYTF. As DNA, the CDR3 is TGTGCCAGCAAGGTCCGGACAGGGCATTATGGCTACACCTTC. The V and J genes are TRBV28 and TRBJ1-2; 8 bases match TRBD1. This CDR3 spans 14 amino acids. V was clipped by 7 bases and J by 5 bases; unmatched bases: 9. CDR1 and CDR2 (germline): MDHEN, SYDVKM.

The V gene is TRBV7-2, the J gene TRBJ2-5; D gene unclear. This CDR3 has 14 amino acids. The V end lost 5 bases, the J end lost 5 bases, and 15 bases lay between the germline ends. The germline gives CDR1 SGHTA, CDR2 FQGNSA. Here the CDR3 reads CASSEAPSWETQYF. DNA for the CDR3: TGTGCCAGCAGCGAAGCCCCCAGCTGGGAGACCCAGTACTTC.

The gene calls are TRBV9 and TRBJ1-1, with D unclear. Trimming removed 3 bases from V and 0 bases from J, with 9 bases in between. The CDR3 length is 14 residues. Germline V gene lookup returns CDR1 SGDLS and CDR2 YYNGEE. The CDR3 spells CASSGREVNTEAFF. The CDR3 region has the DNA TGTGCCAGCAGCGGGAGAGAGGTGAACACTGAAGCTTTCTTT.

The CDR3 reads CASSMGELNQPQHF. The CDR3 DNA is TGTGCCAGTAGTATGGGAGAACTCAATCAGCCCCAGCATTTT. V is TRBV19 and J is TRBJ1-5; D not resolved. This CDR3 region has 14 residues. CDR1 is LNHDA and CDR2 is SQIVND in the germline V gene (reference sequence). The germline V and J ends were trimmed by 3 bases and 3 bases, with 9 bases remaining between them. The full variable domain, in which reference TRBV19 and TRBJ1-5 provide the parts outside the CDR3, is DGGITQSPKYLFRKEGQNVTLSCEQNLNHDAMYWYRQDPGQGLRLIYYSQIVNDFQKGDIAEGYSVSREKKESFPLTVTSAQKNPTAFYLCASSMGELNQPQHFGDGTRLSIL.

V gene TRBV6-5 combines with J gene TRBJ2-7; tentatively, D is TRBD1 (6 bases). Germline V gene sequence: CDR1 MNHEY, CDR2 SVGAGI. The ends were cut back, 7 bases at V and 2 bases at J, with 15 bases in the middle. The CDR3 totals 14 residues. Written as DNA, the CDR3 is TGTGCCAGCATTAACAGGGTAGGAACCTACGAGCAGTACTTC. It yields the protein CASINRVGTYEQYF.

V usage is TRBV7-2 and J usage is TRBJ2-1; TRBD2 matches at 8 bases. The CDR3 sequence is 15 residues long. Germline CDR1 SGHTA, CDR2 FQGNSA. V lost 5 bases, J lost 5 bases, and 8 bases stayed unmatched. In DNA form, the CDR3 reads TGTGCCAGCAGCCCACGGGGGGGCCTCAACAATGAGCAGTTCTTC. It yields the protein CASSPRGGLNNEQFF.

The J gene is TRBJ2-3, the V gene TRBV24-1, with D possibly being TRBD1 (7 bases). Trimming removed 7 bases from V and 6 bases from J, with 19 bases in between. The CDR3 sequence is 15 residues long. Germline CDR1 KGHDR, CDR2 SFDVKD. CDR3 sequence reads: CATSEGQPGADTQYF. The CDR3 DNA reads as TGTGCCACCAGCGAGGGACAGCCGGGGGCCGATACGCAGTATTTT.

CDR3 sequence (DNA): TGTGCCAGCAGTAGGACAGAGGGTAGCAATCAGCCCCAGCATTTT. Translation gives CASSRTEGSNQPQHF. The chain employs TRBV6-5 and TRBJ1-5; D possibly corresponds to TRBD1 (6 bases). Trimming removed 5 bases at V and 0 bases at J, with 11 bases between. Per the germline V gene, CDR1 is MNHEY and CDR2 is SVGAGI. This CDR3 is built from 15 residues.